These 16 T cell receptor beta chains were sequenced from one sample in a study of blood T cell repertoires in COVID-19. TCRdb keeps only in-frame clones here, not all; method: immunoSEQ multiplex PCR. Here the sample spans 250,000 or so clones, roughly 90% being singletons. The material sequenced was PBMCs or T cells enriched from blood (not recorded which). Receptors were obtained from a man aged 40-50 years who had been exposed to COVID-19.

The chain links TRBV18 to TRBJ1-5; D is possibly TRBD1 (5 bases). CDR1 KGHSH and CDR2 LQKENI come from the germline V gene. The CDR3 consists of 15 residues. V lost 2 bases and J 6 bases, leaving 14 bases between the germline ends. The CDR3 sequence is CASSPSLGTGQPQHF. DNA of the CDR3: TGTGCCAGCTCACCATCCCTGGGGACTGGTCAGCCCCAGCATTTT.

The V call is TRBV18, the J call TRBJ1-1; D gene unclear. This CDR3 has 15 residues. Germline-derived CDR1 and CDR2 are KGHSH and LQKENI. V was shortened by 3 bases and J by 3 bases, with 14 bases between the two germline ends. The CDR3 nucleotides read TGTGCCAGCTCACCCGGGATGGGGTCCTACACTGAAGCTTTCTTT. Protein: CASSPGMGSYTEAFF. The full variable domain, completed using reference TRBV18 and TRBJ1-1, is NAGVMQNPRHLVRRRGQEARLRCSPMKGHSHVYWYRQLPEEGLKFMVYLQKENIIDESGMPKERFSAEFPKEGPSILRIQQVVRGDSAAYFCASSPGMGSYTEAFFGQGTRLTVV.

The rearrangement joins TRBV10-3 to TRBJ1-3; D might be TRBD1 (5 bases). V lost 6 bases and J lost 0, with 12 bases in between. Germline assignment: CDR1 ENHRY and CDR2 SYGVKD. CDR3 size: 15 residues. This chain's CDR3 is CAIRAGDSSGNTIYF. The CDR3 region has the DNA TGTGCCATCAGGGCCGGCGACAGCTCTGGAAACACCATATATTTT.

This chain links TRBV20-1 with TRBJ2-3; 11 bases are shared with TRBD2. V lost 6 bases and J lost 4; bases outside the gene matches: 6. This CDR3 contains 14 residues. CDR1 is DFQATT, CDR2 SNEGSKA, per germline (reference sequence). The CDR3 spells CSASGLAGSDTQYF. CDR3 DNA sequence: TGCAGTGCAAGTGGACTAGCGGGCTCAGATACGCAGTATTTT.

This sequence joins TRBV5-1 and TRBJ2-1; 10 bases match TRBD2. V shed 3 bases, J shed 0 bases, and the junction held 6 bases outside the gene matches. CDR3 length: 17 residues. Germline V gene sequence: CDR1 SGHRS, CDR2 YFSETQ. CDR3 DNA: TGCGCCAGCAGCTCCCGACTAGCGGGCGGCTCCTACAATGAGCAGTTCTTC. It translates to CASSSRLAGGSYNEQFF.

V and J are TRBV7-2 and TRBJ2-1; 7 positions match TRBD2. This CDR3 is built from 13 residues. CDR1 and CDR2 (germline): SGHTA, FQGNSA. With V trimmed by 8 bases and J by 7 bases, 8 bases remained unmatched. CDR3 nucleotides: TGTGCCAGCTCGCGCGAGCGGGAAAATGAGCAGTTCTTC. Translated: CASSRERENEQFF.

V is TRBV6-5 and J is TRBJ1-4; the D is unclear. Between the trimmed V and J ends, which lost 0 bases and 6 bases, there was a span of 11 bases. In germline, CDR1 is MNHEY, CDR2 SVGAGI. The CDR3 contains 15 residues. DNA of the CDR3: TGTGCCAGCAGTTACTCATCCGGGAGAGATGAAAAACTGTTTTTT. This sequence encodes CASSYSSGRDEKLFF.

The chain has TRBV7-2 and TRBJ2-2; a weak D match, TRBD1 (5 bases). Germline CDR1 SGHTA, CDR2 FQGNSA. The length of the CDR3 is 15 residues. V dropped 5 bases and J dropped 3 bases, with 13 bases sitting between them. CDR3 nucleotides: TGTGCCAGCAGCCTCCGGGCCAGGGACACCGGGGAGCTGTTTTTT. It specifies CASSLRARDTGELFF.

This sequence joins TRBV5-8 and TRBJ1-1; D is unresolved. Germline assignment: CDR1 SGHTS and CDR2 YDEGEE. The CDR3 runs to 13 residues. V was shortened by 0 bases and J by 1 base, with 4 bases between the two germline ends. CDR3 region: CASSLGANTEAFF. The CDR3 coding sequence is TGTGCCAGCAGCTTGGGGGCGAACACTGAAGCTTTCTTT.

The V call is TRBV5-1, the J call TRBJ1-5; a weak D match, TRBD1 (5 bases). CDR3 size: 14 residues. Germline-derived CDR1 and CDR2 are SGHRS and YFSETQ. Trimming stripped 0 bases from V and 3 bases from J, with 7 bases between. The DNA of the CDR3 is TGCGCCAGCAGCTTGGGACAGTACAATCAGCCCCAGCATTTT. This translates into CASSLGQYNQPQHF.

The chain joins TRBV11-3 to TRBJ2-5, with D hard to call. V shed 5 bases and J shed 4 bases, with 5 bases lying between them. Germline CDR1 SGHNT, CDR2 YENEEA. The CDR3 is 11 amino acids. DNA of the CDR3: TGTGCCAGCAGCCACGGAGAGACCCAGTACTTC. Amino acids: CASSHGETQYF.

J is TRBJ2-1 and V is TRBV7-9, with TRBD2 as a possible D gene (6 bases). V lost 4 bases and J lost 6, with 19 bases in between. Per germline, CDR1 SEHNR and CDR2 FQNEAQ (reference sequence). The CDR3 loop spans 16 amino acids. CDR3 protein: CASSSDGSFGGNEQFF. The DNA of the CDR3 is TGTGCCAGCAGCTCTGACGGGAGTTTTGGAGGCAATGAGCAGTTCTTC.

CDR3 nucleotide sequence: TGTGCCAGCAGTTACAGGGACAGGGTTAACAATGAGCAGTTCTTC. Its protein product is CASSYRDRVNNEQFF. The chain combines TRBV6-5 with TRBJ2-1; 9 positions match TRBD1. Germline V gene sequence: CDR1 MNHEY, CDR2 SVGAGI. The CDR3 consists of 15 residues. V lost 2 bases, J lost 5 bases, and 4 bases stayed unmatched.

The rearrangement links TRBV30 to TRBJ2-7, with 12 nucleotides matching TRBD1. V lost 3 bases, J lost 5 bases, and 5 bases stayed unmatched. The CDR3 consists of 14 residues. From germline, CDR1 is GTSNPN and CDR2 SVGIG (reference sequence). CDR3 DNA: TGTGCCTGGAGCACGGGACAGGGGGCCCACGAGCAGTACTTC. This codes for CAWSTGQGAHEQYF.

This sequence joins TRBV3-1 (or the pseudogene TRBV3-2) and TRBJ2-5; D is uncertain. Deletions cut 5 bases from V and 1 base from J, with 8 bases between. In germline, CDR1 is LGHDT, CDR2 YNNKEL (reference sequence). The CDR3 contains 13 residues. In DNA form, the CDR3 reads TGTGCCAGCAGCAACGGCGGCCAAGAGACCCAGTACTTC. Its translation: CASSNGGQETQYF.

The count of this clone is one. The chain uses TRBV7-3 and TRBJ2-2; D may be TRBD2 (6 bases). CDR1 and CDR2 from the germline V gene are SGHTA and FQGTGA. The V gene lost 6 bases and the J gene lost 0 bases, with 14 bases spanning the gap. The CDR3 spans 16 residues. The DNA of the CDR3 is TGTGCCAGCAGGTTGGCGGGACCTTCGAACACCGGGGAGCTGTTTTTT. Residues: CASRLAGPSNTGELFF.